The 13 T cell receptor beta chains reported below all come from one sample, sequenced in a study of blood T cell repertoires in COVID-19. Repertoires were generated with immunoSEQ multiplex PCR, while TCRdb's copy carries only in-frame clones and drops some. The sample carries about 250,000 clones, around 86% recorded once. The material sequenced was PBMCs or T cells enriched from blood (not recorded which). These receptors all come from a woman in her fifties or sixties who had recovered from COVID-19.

As DNA, the CDR3 is TGCAGCGTTGAGGGACAGGGGGCTAATTCCTACGAGCAGTACTTC. Residues: CSVEGQGANSYEQYF. This chain connects TRBV29-1 to TRBJ2-7, with 12 nucleotides matching TRBD1. V shed 3 bases, J shed 1 base, and the junction held 4 bases outside the gene matches. This CDR3 comprises 15 residues. Germline assignment: CDR1 SQVTM and CDR2 ANQGSEA.

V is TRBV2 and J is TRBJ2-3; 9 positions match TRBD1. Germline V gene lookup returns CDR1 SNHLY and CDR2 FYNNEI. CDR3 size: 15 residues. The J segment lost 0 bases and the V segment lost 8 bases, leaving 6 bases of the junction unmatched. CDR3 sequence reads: CASGNRGRSTDTQYF. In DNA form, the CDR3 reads TGTGCCAGCGGAAACAGGGGGCGCAGCACAGATACGCAGTATTTT.

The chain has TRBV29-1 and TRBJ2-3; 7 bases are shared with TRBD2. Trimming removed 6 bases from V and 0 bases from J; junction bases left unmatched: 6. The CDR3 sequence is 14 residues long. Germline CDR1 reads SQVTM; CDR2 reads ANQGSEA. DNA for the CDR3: TGCAGCGTAGTGAGCGGGACCAGCACAGATACGCAGTATTTT. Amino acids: CSVVSGTSTDTQYF.

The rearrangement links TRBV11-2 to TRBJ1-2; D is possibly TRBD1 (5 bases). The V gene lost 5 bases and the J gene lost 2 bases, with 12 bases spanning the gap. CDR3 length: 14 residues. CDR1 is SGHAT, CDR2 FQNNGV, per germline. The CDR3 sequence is CASSPVAGNYGYTF. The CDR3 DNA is TGTGCCAGCAGCCCAGTAGCAGGGAACTATGGCTACACCTTC.

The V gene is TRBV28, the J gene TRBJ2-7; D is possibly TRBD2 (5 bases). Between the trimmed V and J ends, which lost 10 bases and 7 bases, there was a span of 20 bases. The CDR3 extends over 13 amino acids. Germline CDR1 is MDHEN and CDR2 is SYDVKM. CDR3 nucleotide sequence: TGTGCCACCCGTGACATGGCCCCGGGGGAGCAGTACTTC. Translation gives CATRDMAPGEQYF.

The CDR3 protein is CASSIQDKRLGLFF. CDR3 bases: TGTGCCAGTAGTATTCAGGATAAAAGGCTAGGACTGTTCTTC. This chain uses TRBV19 with TRBJ2-1; perhaps TRBD2 as D (5 bases). Trimming took 3 bases from V and 15 from J, leaving 21 bases between them. The CDR3 is 14 residues long. Germline CDR1 reads LNHDA; CDR2 reads SQIVND (reference sequence).

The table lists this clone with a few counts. CDR3 bases: TGTGCCACTTGGCCGGGGAGCTCTGGAAACACCATATATTTT. Protein: CATWPGSSGNTIYF. V is TRBV10-3 and J is TRBJ1-3; D call uncertain. The length of the CDR3 is 14 residues. Germline V CDR1 and CDR2: ENHRY, SYGVKD. Trimming took off 10 bases at V and 0 bases at J, with 13 bases between the two ends.

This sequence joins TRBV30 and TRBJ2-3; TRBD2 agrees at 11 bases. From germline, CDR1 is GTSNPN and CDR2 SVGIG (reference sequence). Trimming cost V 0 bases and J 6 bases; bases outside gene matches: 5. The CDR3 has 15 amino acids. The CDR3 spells CAWSVLAGGSDTQYF. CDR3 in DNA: TGTGCCTGGAGTGTTCTAGCGGGAGGATCGGATACGCAGTATTTT.

In DNA, the CDR3 is TGTGCCAGCAGCTTAAATGAGGGAGCGAATTCACCCCTCCACTTT. The encoded protein is CASSLNEGANSPLHF. The chain has TRBV7-9 and TRBJ1-6, with D unresolved. CDR1 is SEHNR and CDR2 is FQNEAQ in the germline V gene (reference sequence). The CDR3 length is 15 residues. V was pared by 2 bases and J by 7 bases, with 12 bases between.

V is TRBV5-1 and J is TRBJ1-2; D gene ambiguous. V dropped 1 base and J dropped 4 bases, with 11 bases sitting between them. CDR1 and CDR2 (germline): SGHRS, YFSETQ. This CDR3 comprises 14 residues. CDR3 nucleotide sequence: TGCGCCAGCAGCTTGCTCAGATCTTCCTATGGCTACACCTTC. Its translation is CASSLLRSSYGYTF.

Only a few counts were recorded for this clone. The CDR3 sequence is CASSSGSGSSYTGELFF. The CDR3 nucleotides are TGTGCCAGTAGTAGTGGGAGCGGGAGTTCCTACACCGGGGAGCTGTTTTTT. V is TRBV19 and J is TRBJ2-2, with 8 bases aligning to TRBD2. The CDR3 runs to 17 residues. Germline CDR1 is LNHDA and CDR2 is SQIVND (reference sequence). After removal of 4 bases from V and 3 bases from J, the junction contained 10 bases not matched to a gene.

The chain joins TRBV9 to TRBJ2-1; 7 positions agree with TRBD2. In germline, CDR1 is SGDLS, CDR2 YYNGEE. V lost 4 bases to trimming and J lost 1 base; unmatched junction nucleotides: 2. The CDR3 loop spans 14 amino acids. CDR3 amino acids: CASSPGGSYNEQFF. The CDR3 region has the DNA TGTGCCAGCAGCCCGGGGGGTTCCTACAATGAGCAGTTCTTC.

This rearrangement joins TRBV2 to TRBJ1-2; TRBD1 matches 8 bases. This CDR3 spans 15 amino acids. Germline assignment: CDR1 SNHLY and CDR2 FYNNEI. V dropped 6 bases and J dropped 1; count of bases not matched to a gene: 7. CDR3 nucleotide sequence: TGTGCCAGCAGCCAAGACAGGGGCCTTAACTATGGCTACACCTTC. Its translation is CASSQDRGLNYGYTF.